The rows below give T cell receptor beta chains drawn from one sample of a study of regulatory T cells in long-lasting Graves disease. One entry per CDR3 protein, called by TCRdb with MiXCR from the multiplex PCR reads. The sample contains roughly 420,000 distinct CDR3 sequences, less than 20% of which appear only once. The same sample was also studied in work on T cells in Graves' hyperthyroidism and ophthalmopathy.

The sequencing here drew on peripheral blood mononuclear cells (PBMCs), taken at new diagnosis, from a patient treated with antithyroid drugs. The receptors here all came from a woman between 25 and 40 years old with Graves disease. Each CDR3 is given with its conserved first and last residue. A D gene is named only where the DNA matches it firmly. The listing skips clone size in some rows; elsewhere it reads once, few, many or a size class.

v_gene	d_gene	abundance	j_gene	CDR3nt	CDR3aa
TRBV2	NA	many	TRBJ2-3	TGTGCCAGCAAGAACTCTGGGGGCACAGATACGCAGTATTTT	CASKNSGGTDTQYF
TRBV20-1	TRBD2	many	TRBJ2-1	TGCAGTGCTAGGGTACCTAGCGGCTCCTACAATGAGCAGTTCTTC	CSARVPSGSYNEQFF
TRBV18	NA	NA	TRBJ2-7	TGTGCCAGCTCACCGGGGGGCAGCGGGGCCTACGAGCAGTACTTC	CASSPGGSGAYEQYF
TRBV5-1	NA	NA	TRBJ2-7	TGCGCCAGCAGCTCAGGGCCAGCCGAGCAGTACTTC	CASSSGPAEQYF
TRBV12-3/TRBV12-4	NA	few	TRBJ2-2	TGTGCCAGCATTGGGACTTACCTCACCGGGGAGCTGTTTTTT	CASIGTYLTGELFF
TRBV2	NA	many	TRBJ2-7	TGTGCCAGCAGTGACCGGGACGGCACCTACGAGCAGTACTTC	CASSDRDGTYEQYF
TRBV28	TRBD2	many	TRBJ2-1	TGTGCCAGCACTCCAGGGGGACTAGCGCCATACAATGAGCAGTTCTTC	CASTPGGLAPYNEQFF
TRBV15	NA	few	TRBJ1-6	TGTGCCACCAGCAGAGTGGGGTGGTACGGGACGGAATCACCCCTCCACTTT	CATSRVGWYGTESPLHF
TRBV28	TRBD2	many	TRBJ2-7	TGTGCCAGCAGGCCGGGACTAGCGGGATACGAGCAGTACTTC	CASRPGLAGYEQYF
TRBV20-1	NA	few	TRBJ2-1	TGCAGTGCTAGAGCGGTACAGGAACTAGAGATGTTCTTC	CSARAVQELEMFF
TRBV30	NA	many	TRBJ1-3	TGTGCCTGGGAGCTCGGGACGGTCTCTGGAAACACCATATATTTT	CAWELGTVSGNTIYF
TRBV6-2/TRBV6-3	NA	few	TRBJ2-1	TGTGCCAGCAGTTTAAATCTCGATGAGCAGTTCTTC	CASSLNLDEQFF
TRBV27	NA	NA	TRBJ2-7	TGTGCCAGCAGTTTATCAGGACACGGCGATCCAAACGAGCAGTACTTC	CASSLSGHGDPNEQYF
TRBV29-1	NA	few	TRBJ2-3	TGCAGCGTACGGACAGCGAGAGGCACAGATACGCAGTATTTT	CSVRTARGTDTQYF
TRBV19	NA	NA	TRBJ1-5	TGTGCCAGTAGTATAGAGAGGGGAGGATATAGCAATCAGCCCCAGCATTTT	CASSIERGGYSNQPQHF
TRBV28	NA	many	TRBJ2-1	TGTGCCAGCACCCAGTCGAGGCCCACCTACAATGAGCAGTTCTTC	CASTQSRPTYNEQFF
TRBV2	NA	many	TRBJ1-1	TGTGCCGGCGCCGGGCGGACGCACACTGAAGCTTTCTTT	CAGAGRTHTEAFF
TRBV11-2	TRBD1	many	TRBJ2-1	TGTGCCAGCAGCTCTACCTGGACAGGGGAGTACAATGAGCAGTTCTTC	CASSSTWTGEYNEQFF
TRBV29-1	NA	NA	TRBJ2-1	TGCAGCGTCGCCAGCGGTGGTTACAATGAGCAGTTCTTC	CSVASGGYNEQFF
TRBV29-1	NA	many	TRBJ1-1	TGCAGCGTTGAGGTAGTATCCAGGGATGAAGCTTTCTTT	CSVEVVSRDEAFF